The 14 T cell receptor beta chains in this list originate from one sample, sequenced in a study of graft-versus-host responses after intestinal transplantation. Produced via immunoSEQ multiplex PCR; TCRdb's table is partial and in-frame only. The table shows just under 65,000 clones, with 90% occurring only once. Antigens for these TCRs are unknown. Sequencing used unstimulated CD8+ T cells sorted from spleen or lymph node cells, obtained before transplant. The receptors derive from a human donor who was the organ donor for an intestinal transplant.

The chain combines TRBV28 with TRBJ2-2; 10 bases are a match to TRBD1. The germline gives CDR1 MDHEN, CDR2 SYDVKM. V shed 6 bases and J 7 bases; nucleotides not matched to a gene: 8. CDR3 length: 15 amino acids. The CDR3, as DNA: TGTGCCAGCAGCTCGGGACAGGGGATCGGCGGGGAGCTGTTTTTT. Translated, it gives CASSSGQGIGGELFF.

The CDR3 DNA reads as TGTGCCAGCAGCTTGGAGGGACAGGGTGGAGAGACCCAGTACTTC. Encoded protein: CASSLEGQGGETQYF. V gene TRBV5-4 combines with J gene TRBJ2-5; TRBD1 matches 9 bases. Germline assignment: CDR1 SGHNT and CDR2 YYREEE (reference sequence). This CDR3 contains 15 residues. Trimming at V came to 0 bases and at J to 4 bases, leaving 4 bases not matched to a gene.

The J gene is TRBJ2-5, the V gene TRBV7-9, with D maybe TRBD1 (6 bases). The germline V gene has CDR1 SEHNR and CDR2 FQNEAQ (reference sequence). Trimming took off 2 bases at V and 7 bases at J, with 14 bases between the two ends. The length of the CDR3 is 14 residues. The CDR3 loop reads CASSLLLPRGTQYF. CDR3 coding DNA: TGTGCCAGCAGCTTATTACTCCCCAGGGGGACCCAGTACTTC.

The chain recombines TRBV5-1 with TRBJ2-5, with D perhaps TRBD2 (6 bases). This CDR3 comprises 15 residues. Germline lookup yields CDR1 SGHRS and CDR2 YFSETQ. Trimming pared 4 bases from V and 5 bases from J, leaving 18 bases between. CDR3 nucleotides: TGCGCCAGCAGCAACATGGGAGGTACGGGGGAGACCCAGTACTTC. Its protein product is CASSNMGGTGETQYF.

The V call is TRBV27, the J call TRBJ2-3; D not resolved. The CDR3 loop spans 15 amino acids. The ends were cut back, 3 bases at V and 3 bases at J, with 13 bases in the middle. Germline CDR1 and CDR2: MNHEY and SMNVEV (reference sequence). The CDR3, as DNA: TGTGCCAGCAGTTTTCGAGCGTCGACGACAGATACGCAGTATTTT. Translation: CASSFRASTTDTQYF.

The V call is TRBV9, the J call TRBJ2-5, with 9 positions matching TRBD1. Trimming took 3 bases from V and 3 from J; bases not matched to a gene: 3. Germline V gives CDR1 SGDLS, CDR2 YYNGEE. The CDR3 totals 14 residues. Here the CDR3 reads CASSATGGEETQYF. The CDR3 bases are TGTGCCAGCAGCGCGACAGGGGGGGAAGAGACCCAGTACTTC.

The J gene is TRBJ1-1, the V gene TRBV9; D is possibly TRBD1 (6 bases). V dropped 3 bases and J dropped 2 bases, with 14 bases sitting between them. Germline V gives CDR1 SGDLS, CDR2 YYNGEE. The CDR3 is 15 residues long. As DNA, the CDR3 is TGTGCCAGCAGCGCCCCCGGGACATTAAACACTGAAGCTTTCTTT. It codes for CASSAPGTLNTEAFF.

The chain employs TRBV5-6 and TRBJ2-7; 10 bases agree with TRBD1. The length of the CDR3 is 17 residues. Germline values: CDR1 SGHDT, CDR2 YYEEEE. The J segment lost 3 bases and the V segment lost 3 bases, leaving 12 bases of the junction unmatched. Written as DNA, the CDR3 is TGTGCCAGCAGCTATAGTAACCGGGACAGGGGATACTACGAGCAGTACTTC. It is translated as CASSYSNRDRGYYEQYF.

The rearrangement links TRBV27 to TRBJ2-1, with D perhaps matching TRBD2 (7 bases). From germline, CDR1 is MNHEY and CDR2 SMNVEV (reference sequence). The CDR3 is 13 amino acids. Trimming took off 6 bases at V and 6 bases at J, with 12 bases between the two ends. The CDR3 protein is CASSRGATNEQFF. In nucleotides, the CDR3 is TGTGCCAGCAGCCGGGGGGCGACCAATGAGCAGTTCTTC.

V is TRBV7-6 and J is TRBJ2-3, with 8 nucleotides matching TRBD2. V lost 4 bases, J lost 2 bases, and 5 bases stayed unmatched. CDR1 is SGHVS and CDR2 is FNYEAQ in the germline V gene. This CDR3 has 15 amino acids. CDR3 loop: CASSSTSGHTDTQYF. The CDR3 DNA reads as TGTGCCAGCAGCTCAACTAGCGGACACACAGATACGCAGTATTTT.

V and J are TRBV13 and TRBJ1-2; D gene uncertain. This CDR3 has 15 residues. In germline, CDR1 is PRHDT, CDR2 FYEKMQ (reference sequence). The V end was cut by 0 bases, the J end by 4 bases, with 12 bases between. DNA for the CDR3: TGTGCCAGCAGCTTAGGCCACAGTGCCTTCTATGGCTACACCTTC. Translated, it gives CASSLGHSAFYGYTF.

The chain is built from TRBV28 and TRBJ2-2; D is possibly TRBD1 (5 bases). Germline V gene lookup returns CDR1 MDHEN and CDR2 SYDVKM. The germline V and J ends were trimmed by 6 bases and 1 base, with 15 bases remaining between them. This CDR3 comprises 16 residues. CDR3 nucleotide sequence: TGTGCCAGCAGCCTTAGTACAGGCTGGAACACCGGGGAGCTGTTTTTT. Protein: CASSLSTGWNTGELFF. The variable domain in full, with the rest retrieved from reference TRBV28 and TRBJ2-2, is DVKVTQSSRYLVKRTGEKVFLECVQDMDHENMFWYRQDPGLGLRLIYFSYDVKMKEKGDIPEGYSVSREKKERFSLILESASTNQTSMYLCASSLSTGWNTGELFFGEGSRLTVL.

V is TRBV2 and J is TRBJ2-1, with 10 nucleotides matching TRBD2. The CDR3 has 15 amino acids. Per the germline V gene, CDR1 is SNHLY and CDR2 is FYNNEI. The V segment lost 7 bases and the J segment 5 bases; nucleotides outside the gene matches: 8. The CDR3 bases are TGTGCCAGCATCAGACTAGCGGGTTCGAACAATGAGCAGTTCTTC. It translates to CASIRLAGSNNEQFF.

The gene calls are TRBV6-1 and TRBJ1-5, with 8 nucleotides matching TRBD1. The V gene end was trimmed by 3 bases and the J gene end by 0 bases; junction bases not matched to a gene: 4. The CDR3 sequence is 16 residues long. From germline, CDR1 is MNHNS and CDR2 SASEGT. CDR3 DNA: TGTGCCAGCAGTGACAGGGGGCTGTATAGCAATCAGCCCCAGCATTTT. Translated: CASSDRGLYSNQPQHF.